One sample yielded the 2 T cell receptor beta chains listed below, sequenced in a study of T cell responses to AZD1222 COVID-19 vaccine. Here immunoSEQ multiplex PCR was the method, and the copy in TCRdb shows in-frame clones only, minus some. Of 100,000 to 140,000 clones in the sample, 87% were seen once. This material consisted of peripheral blood, taken on day 0 of AZD1222 vaccination. The receptor source for this set is an adult in good health.

The chain carries TRBV6-6 and TRBJ1-6; 10 nucleotides line up with TRBD1. This CDR3 is 16 amino acids long. The V gene's germline CDR1 is MNHNY and CDR2 SVGAGI (reference sequence). Germline trimming cut 6 bases from V and 9 bases from J; bases unmatched to any gene: 11. CDR3 DNA sequence: TGTGCCAGCAGGAGAAGTCTCGGGACAGGGGTTTCACCCCTCCACTTT. Translating it yields CASRRSLGTGVSPLHF.

Comments on this clone: The CDR3 carries no conserved terminal phenylalanine or tryptophan, so it likely arises from a read error. The DNA is omitted, as the CDR3 cannot be located on it reliably, and the CDR3 follows TCRdb's listing. V is TRBV12-5 and J is TRBJ1-1; TRBD1 is the table's D call, not checked against the DNA. The CDR3 numbers 9 amino acids, ends counted. From germline, CDR1 is LGHNT and CDR2 FRNRAP. CDR3 in amino acids: CASGLRGPG.